A selection of T cell receptor beta chains follows, all from one sample in a study of blood T cell repertoires in COVID-19. Clones were read by immunoSEQ multiplex PCR, and TCRdb kept only the in-frame ones, dropping some. This sample yields 350,000 or so clones, of which roughly 89% are seen a single time; roughly 4% belongs to the top ten. The specimen was peripheral blood. Receptors were obtained from a woman aged 55-69 years with COVID-19, enrolled during active disease. Both conserved end residues are part of each CDR3. D genes are given only for firm matches. Where a row states a size, it is once, few, many or the class of an expanded clone; other rows omit it.

TGTGCCAGCTCCCTTCGGGGGGACACTGAAGCTTTCTTT | CASSLRGDTEAFF | - | - | TRBJ1-1 | TRBV18
TGTGCCAGCAGTTACGCGCTAGCTCGTCAGACCCAGTACTTC | CASSYALARQTQYF | - | - | TRBJ2-5 | TRBV6-2/TRBV6-3
TGTGCCAGCACCCTCGGAGGTTCTAGCACAGATACGCAGTATTTT | CASTLGGSSTDTQYF | - | - | TRBJ2-3 | TRBV7-9
TGCGCCAGCAGCCCGGGACTAGCGGGGGGCACAGATACGCAGTATTTT | CASSPGLAGGTDTQYF | TRBD2 | - | TRBJ2-3 | TRBV5-1
TGTGCCAGCAGCTTGGTCGCGGGCCGGCTAAATGGCTACACCTTC | CASSLVAGRLNGYTF | - | - | TRBJ1-2 | TRBV5-4
TGCAGCGTTCGGGGTGGAATGAACACTGAAGCTTTCTTT | CSVRGGMNTEAFF | - | - | TRBJ1-1 | TRBV29-1
TGTGCCAGCAGCCCGTGGACAGGGCCCACTGAAGCTTTCTTT | CASSPWTGPTEAFF | TRBD1 | - | TRBJ1-1 | TRBV14
TGTGCCAGCAGTGAGGTGTCTAGCTATGGCTACACCTTC | CASSEVSSYGYTF | - | - | TRBJ1-2 | TRBV2
TGCAGTGCTAGGGGGCAAGATGGCTACACCTTC | CSARGQDGYTF | - | - | TRBJ1-2 | TRBV20-1
TGTGCCAGCAGCCAAGATTTCCGGGACAGGGTAGGGGGCTACACCTTC | CASSQDFRDRVGGYTF | TRBD1 | - | TRBJ1-2 | TRBV3-1/TRBV3-2
TGTGCCAGCAGCTCGGGAAGTCCTGGAAACACCATATATTTT | CASSSGSPGNTIYF | - | - | TRBJ1-3 | TRBV7-3
TGTGCCAGCAGTGGGGAGGGGCCTTATATCTCCTATAATTCACCCCTCCACTTT | CASSGEGPYISYNSPLHF | - | - | TRBJ1-6 | TRBV25-1
TGTGCCAGCAGCTATACTGTGGACAGGACCGGGACCCAGTACTTC | CASSYTVDRTGTQYF | TRBD1 | - | TRBJ2-5 | TRBV11-1
TGTGCCAGCAGCCCGGCGTCGGGGGGTGAAAAACTGTTTTTT | CASSPASGGEKLFF | - | - | TRBJ1-4 | TRBV5-6
TGTGCCAGCAGCCGAGACAGGGAGGTGGGCAATGAGCAGTTCTTC | CASSRDREVGNEQFF | - | - | TRBJ2-1 | TRBV4-2
TGTGCCAGCAGCTTTGGGGGCCTAGCGGGGAGAAGCTCCTACAATGAGCAGTTCTTC | CASSFGGLAGRSSYNEQFF | TRBD2 | - | TRBJ2-1 | TRBV5-4
TGTGCCAGCAGCCTACAGGGGTCTTTTGGAAAACTGTTTTTT | CASSLQGSFGKLFF | TRBD1 | - | TRBJ1-4 | TRBV3-1/TRBV3-2
TGCGCCAGCAGCCAACAGGAGCAGGGGGCGCGGGTGGGCGCCAAAAACATTCAGTACTTC | CASSQQEQGARVGAKNIQYF | TRBD1 | - | TRBJ2-4 | TRBV4-1
TGTGCCAGCAACCGGATACAGGGATCCGACTATGGCTACACCTTC | CASNRIQGSDYGYTF | - | - | TRBJ1-2 | TRBV5-6
TGTGCCAGCAGAAAAGTGGGCGCTGGGGCCAACGTCCTGACTTTC | CASRKVGAGANVLTF | - | once | TRBJ2-6 | TRBV28
TGTGCCAGTACCCCCCCGGGGAACACTGAAGCTTTCTTT | CASTPPGNTEAFF | - | - | TRBJ1-1 | TRBV19
TGCAGTGCTAGTTTCGCAGGGGGGGCTTTCTTT | CSASFAGGAFF | TRBD1 | - | TRBJ1-1 | TRBV20-1